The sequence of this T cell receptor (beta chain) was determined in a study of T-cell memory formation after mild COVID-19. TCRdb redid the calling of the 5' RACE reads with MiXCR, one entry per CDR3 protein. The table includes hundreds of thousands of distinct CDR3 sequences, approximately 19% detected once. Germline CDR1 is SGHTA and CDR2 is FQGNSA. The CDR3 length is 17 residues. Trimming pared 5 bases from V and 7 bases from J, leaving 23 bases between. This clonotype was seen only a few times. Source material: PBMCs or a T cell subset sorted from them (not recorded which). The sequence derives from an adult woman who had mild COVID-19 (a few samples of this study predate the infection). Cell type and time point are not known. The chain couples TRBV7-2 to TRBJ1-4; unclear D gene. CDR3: CASSRMNRDLGGEKLFF. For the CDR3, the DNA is TGTGCCAGCAGCCGAATGAACCGGGATCTCGGCGGTGAAAAACTGTTTTTT.